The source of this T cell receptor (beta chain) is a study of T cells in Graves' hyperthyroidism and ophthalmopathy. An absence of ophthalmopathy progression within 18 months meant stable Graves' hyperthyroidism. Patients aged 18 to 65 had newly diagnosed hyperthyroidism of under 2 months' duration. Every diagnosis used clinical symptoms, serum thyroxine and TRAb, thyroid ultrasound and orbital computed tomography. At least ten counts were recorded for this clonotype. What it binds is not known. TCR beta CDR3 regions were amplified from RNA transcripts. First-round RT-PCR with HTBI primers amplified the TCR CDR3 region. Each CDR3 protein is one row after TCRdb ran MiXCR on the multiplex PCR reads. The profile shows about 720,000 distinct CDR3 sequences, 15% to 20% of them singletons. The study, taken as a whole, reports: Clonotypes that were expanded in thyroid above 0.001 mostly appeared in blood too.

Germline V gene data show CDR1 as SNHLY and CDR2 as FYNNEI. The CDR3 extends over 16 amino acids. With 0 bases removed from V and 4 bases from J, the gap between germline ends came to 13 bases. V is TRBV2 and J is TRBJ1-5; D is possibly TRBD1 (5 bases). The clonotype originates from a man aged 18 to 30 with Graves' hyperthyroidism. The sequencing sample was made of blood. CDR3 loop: CASSEAKGFMNQPQHF. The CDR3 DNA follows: TGTGCCAGCAGTGAAGCTAAGGGGTTTATGAATCAGCCCCAGCATTTT.